This T cell receptor beta chain was found in a study of blood T cell repertoires in COVID-19. The repertoire was sequenced with immunoSEQ multiplex PCR; TCRdb's copy has only in-frame clones and lacks some. The table shows roughly 100,000 clones, with approximately 70% occurring only once. The germline V gene encodes CDR1 PRHDT and CDR2 FYEKMQ (reference sequence). The CDR3 consists of 15 residues. The ends were cut back, 0 bases at V and 0 bases at J, with 6 bases in the middle. The chain uses TRBV13 and TRBJ1-3; D may be TRBD1 (6 bases). The TCR comes from a man older than 75 with acute or convalescent COVID-19. Specimen: peripheral blood. The CDR3 protein is CASSLGDSSGNTIYF. The CDR3 DNA reads TGTGCCAGCAGCTTAGGGGACAGCTCTGGAAACACCATATATTTT.